This T cell receptor (beta chain) was sequenced during a study of chemoradiotherapy in HPV16-positive cancers. Study background: Candidate HPV-specific T-cell clones and common TCR motifs came from functional assays in a couple of HPV16-positive patients.

With regard to this clone: Its antigen is still unknown.

The repertoire was sequenced with immunoSEQ multiplex PCR; TCRdb's copy has only in-frame clones and lacks some. The sample records about 66,000 clones, more than 70% being singletons. Study conclusions and caveats: Candidate HPV-specific clones and E7-related TCR motifs grew in tumor during treatment.

This receptor was obtained from a human donor with HPV-associated anogenital cancer. Sample: blood, taken from a patient who underwent chemoradiotherapy.

In nucleotides, the CDR3 is TGTGCCAGCAGCAAAGGTCGGGGACAGGGGGCCCTATCAGCCAAAAACATTCAGTACTTC. Its translation: CASSKGRGQGALSAKNIQYF. V gene TRBV21-1 combines with J gene TRBJ2-4; the table assigns TRBD1, which was not confirmed against the DNA. TRBV21-1 is a pseudogene locus. This CDR3 is built from 20 residues.